This T cell receptor beta chain was obtained from a study of CD8+CD57+ T cells in acquired aplastic anemia. Using genomic DNA as the template, TCR beta VDJ and CDR3 profiling was carried out. TCRdb redid the calling of the reads with MiXCR, one entry per CDR3 protein. Among a few hundred thousand distinct CDR3 sequences listed, approximately 55% were seen once. CDR1 MNHEY and CDR2 SVGEGT come from the germline V gene. The CDR3 covers 17 residues. The V end lost 0 bases, the J end lost 4 bases, and 18 bases lay between the germline ends. This clonotype was seen many times. Antigen unknown. General observations from the study: CD8+ Simpson's diversity showed no significant patient-control difference. Common to patients and controls were approximately 30 CD8+ CDR3 sequences.

Sequencing was done on a sample of sorted CD4+, CD8+, or CD8+CD57+ T cells (not recorded which) from PBMCs. The V call is TRBV6-2 or TRBV6-3, the J call TRBJ1-2, with D possibly matching TRBD1 (6 bases). This clonotype was obtained from a human donor with severe aplastic anemia or a healthy control (not recorded which). In DNA, the CDR3 is TGTGCCAGCAGTTACTCTGCGGGACAAGTAAGAGTCTATGGCTACACCTTC. Residues: CASSYSAGQVRVYGYTF.